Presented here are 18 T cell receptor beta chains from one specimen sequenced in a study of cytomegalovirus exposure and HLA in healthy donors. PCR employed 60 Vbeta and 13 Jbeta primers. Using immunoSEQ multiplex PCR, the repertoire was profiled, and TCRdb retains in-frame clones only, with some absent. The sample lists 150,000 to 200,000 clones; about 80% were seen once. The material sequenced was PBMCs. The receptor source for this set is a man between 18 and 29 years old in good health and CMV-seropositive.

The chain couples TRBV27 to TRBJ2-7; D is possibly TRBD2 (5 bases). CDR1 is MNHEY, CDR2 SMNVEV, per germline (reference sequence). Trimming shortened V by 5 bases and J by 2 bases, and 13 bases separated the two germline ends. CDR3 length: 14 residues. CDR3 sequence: CASSERSGPYEQYF. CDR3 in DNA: TGTGCCAGCAGTGAAAGAAGCGGCCCCTACGAGCAGTACTTC.

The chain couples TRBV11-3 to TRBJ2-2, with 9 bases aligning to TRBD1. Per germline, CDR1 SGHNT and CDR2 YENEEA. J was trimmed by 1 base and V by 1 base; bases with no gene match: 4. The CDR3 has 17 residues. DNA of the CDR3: TGTGCCAGCAGCTTAGTCACGACAGGGGGGAACACCGGGGAGCTGTTTTTT. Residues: CASSLVTTGGNTGELFF. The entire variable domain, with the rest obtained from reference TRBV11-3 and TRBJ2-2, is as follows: EAGVVQSPRYKIIEKKQPVAFWCNPISGHNTLYWYLQNLGQGPELLIRYENEEAVDDSQLPKDRFSAERLKGVDSTLKIQPAELGDSAVYLCASSLVTTGGNTGELFFGEGSRLTVL.

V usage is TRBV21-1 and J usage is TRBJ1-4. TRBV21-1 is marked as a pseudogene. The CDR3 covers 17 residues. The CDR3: CASSKGPGEVANEKLFF. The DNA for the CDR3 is TGTGCCAGCAGCAAAGGACCTGGAGAGGTAGCTAATGAAAAACTGTTTTTT.

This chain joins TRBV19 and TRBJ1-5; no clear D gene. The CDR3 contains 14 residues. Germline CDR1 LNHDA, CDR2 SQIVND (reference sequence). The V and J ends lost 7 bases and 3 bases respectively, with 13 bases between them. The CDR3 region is CASTAEDPNQPQHF. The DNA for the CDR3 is TGTGCCAGTACGGCTGAGGATCCCAATCAGCCCCAGCATTTT.

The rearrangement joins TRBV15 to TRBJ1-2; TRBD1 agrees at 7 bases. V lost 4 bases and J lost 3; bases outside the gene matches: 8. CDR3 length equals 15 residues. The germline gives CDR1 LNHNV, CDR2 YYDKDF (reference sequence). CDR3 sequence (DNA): TGTGCCACCAGCACCCCGGAAACAGGGGACTATGGCTACACCTTC. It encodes CATSTPETGDYGYTF.

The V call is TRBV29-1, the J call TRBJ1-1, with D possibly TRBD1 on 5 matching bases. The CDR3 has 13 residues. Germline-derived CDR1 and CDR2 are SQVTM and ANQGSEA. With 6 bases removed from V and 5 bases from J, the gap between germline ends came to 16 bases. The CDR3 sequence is CSVVRQLQTEAFF. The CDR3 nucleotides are TGCAGCGTCGTACGACAGCTCCAAACTGAAGCTTTCTTT.

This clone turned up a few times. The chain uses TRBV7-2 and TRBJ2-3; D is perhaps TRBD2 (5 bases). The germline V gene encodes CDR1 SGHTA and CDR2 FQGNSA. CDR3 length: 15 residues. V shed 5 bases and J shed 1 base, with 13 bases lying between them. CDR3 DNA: TGTGCCAGCAGCCGGGAAGCGCTACGCACAGATACGCAGTATTTT. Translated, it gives CASSREALRTDTQYF.

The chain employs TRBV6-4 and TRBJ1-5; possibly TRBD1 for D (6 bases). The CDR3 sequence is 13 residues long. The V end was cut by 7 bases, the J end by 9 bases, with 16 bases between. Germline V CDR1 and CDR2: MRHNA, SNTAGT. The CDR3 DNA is TGTGCCAGCATTCAGGGGTGGGGGAGGCCCCAGCATTTT. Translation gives CASIQGWGRPQHF.

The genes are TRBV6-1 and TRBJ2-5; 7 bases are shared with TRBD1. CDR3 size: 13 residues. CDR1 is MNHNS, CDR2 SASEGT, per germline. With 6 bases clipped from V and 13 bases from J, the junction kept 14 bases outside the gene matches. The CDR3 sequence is CASRPGQSNERYF. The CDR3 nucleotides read TGTGCCAGCAGGCCGGGACAGTCCAATGAACGGTACTTC.

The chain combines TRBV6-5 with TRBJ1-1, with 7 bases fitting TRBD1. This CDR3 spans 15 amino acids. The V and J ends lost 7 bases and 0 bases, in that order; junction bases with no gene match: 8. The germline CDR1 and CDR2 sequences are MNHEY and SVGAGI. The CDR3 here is CASTKDGQVNTEAFF. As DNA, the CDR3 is TGTGCCAGCACCAAAGACGGACAGGTGAACACTGAAGCTTTCTTT.

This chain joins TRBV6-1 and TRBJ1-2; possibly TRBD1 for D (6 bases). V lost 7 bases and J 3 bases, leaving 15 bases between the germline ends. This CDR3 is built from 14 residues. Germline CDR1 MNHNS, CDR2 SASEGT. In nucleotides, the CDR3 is TGTGCCAGCATCGTACAGGGCCTCTACTATGGCTACACCTTC. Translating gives CASIVQGLYYGYTF.

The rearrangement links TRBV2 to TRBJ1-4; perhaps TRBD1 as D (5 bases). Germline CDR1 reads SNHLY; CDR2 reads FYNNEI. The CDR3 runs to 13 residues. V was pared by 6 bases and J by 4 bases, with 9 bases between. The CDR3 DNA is TGTGCCAGCAGGCGGGGGATTAATGAAAAACTGTTTTTT. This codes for CASRRGINEKLFF.

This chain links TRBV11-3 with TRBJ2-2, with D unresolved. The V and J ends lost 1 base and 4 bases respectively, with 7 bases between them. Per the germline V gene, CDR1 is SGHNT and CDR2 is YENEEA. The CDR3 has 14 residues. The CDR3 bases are TGTGCCAGCAGCTTAGTTGGCAGCACCGGGGAGCTGTTTTTT. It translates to CASSLVGSTGELFF.

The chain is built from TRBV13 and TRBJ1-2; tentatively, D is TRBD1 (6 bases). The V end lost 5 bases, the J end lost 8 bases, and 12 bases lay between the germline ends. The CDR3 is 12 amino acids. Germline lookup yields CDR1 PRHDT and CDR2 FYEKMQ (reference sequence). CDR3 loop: CASSLERGGYTF. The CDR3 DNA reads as TGTGCCAGCAGCCTCGAGAGGGGGGGCTACACCTTC.

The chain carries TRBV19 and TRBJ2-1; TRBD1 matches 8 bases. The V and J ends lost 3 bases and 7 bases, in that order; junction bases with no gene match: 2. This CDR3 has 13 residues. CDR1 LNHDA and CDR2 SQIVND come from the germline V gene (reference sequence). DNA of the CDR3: TGTGCCAGTAGTATGGACAGGGAGAATGAGCAGTTCTTC. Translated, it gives CASSMDRENEQFF.

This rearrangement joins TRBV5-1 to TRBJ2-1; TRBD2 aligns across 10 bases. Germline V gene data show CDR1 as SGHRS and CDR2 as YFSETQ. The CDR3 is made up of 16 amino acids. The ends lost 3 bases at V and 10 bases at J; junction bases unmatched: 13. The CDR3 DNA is TGCGCCAGCAGCTCCAGGACTAGCGGAGTCTCATGGGAGCAGTTCTTC. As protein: CASSSRTSGVSWEQFF.

The CDR3 bases are TGTGCCTGGAGTGTAACGGAGTCTCCGCAGTATTTT. Translated: CAWSVTESPQYF. The genes are TRBV30 and TRBJ2-3, with unresolved D. This CDR3 has 12 residues. From germline, CDR1 is GTSNPN and CDR2 SVGIG (reference sequence). V was trimmed by 0 bases and J by 10 bases, leaving 11 bases between them.

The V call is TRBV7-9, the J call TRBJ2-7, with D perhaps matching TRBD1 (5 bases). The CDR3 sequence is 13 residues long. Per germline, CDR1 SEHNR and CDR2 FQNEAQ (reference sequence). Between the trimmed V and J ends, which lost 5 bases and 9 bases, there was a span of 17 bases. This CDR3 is CASSPPQGAGQYF. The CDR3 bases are TGTGCCAGCAGCCCCCCGCAGGGTGCTGGGCAGTACTTC. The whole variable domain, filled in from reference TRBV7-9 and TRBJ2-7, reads DTGVSQNPRHKITKRGQNVTFRCDPISEHNRLYWYRQTLGQGPEFLTYFQNEAQLEKSRLLSDRFSAERPKGSFSTLEIQRTEQGDSAMYLCASSPPQGAGQYFGPGTRLTVT.